Presented here are 10 T cell receptor beta chains from one specimen sequenced in a study of blood T cell repertoires in COVID-19 (dated by TCRdb to 2018 to 2021). The library relied on the immunoSEQ multiplex PCR assay. The table comes from immuneACCESS by way of TCRdb, which keeps in-frame sequences with V and J called. Part of the clones is missing from these tables; in studies checked, under half for an unresolved V gene and the rest for unknown reasons. For this sample the table gives roughly 220,000 clones, of which around 90% were detected only once. The ten top clones hold about 15% of the sample. The sequencing sample was made of PBMCs or T cells enriched from blood (not recorded which). Receptors originate from a woman aged 45-60 years with acute COVID-19.

The rearrangement uses TRBV2 and TRBJ2-7; D is undetermined. The V gene's germline CDR1 is SNHLY and CDR2 FYNNEI. Between the trimmed V and J ends, which lost 2 bases and 0 bases, there was a span of 11 bases. The CDR3 loop spans 15 amino acids. The CDR3 loop reads CASSEQVLSSYEQYF. The CDR3 coding sequence is TGTGCCAGCAGTGAACAAGTTCTAAGCTCCTACGAGCAGTACTTC.

The chain links TRBV4-2 to TRBJ2-7, with 13 bases that match TRBD2. The V and J ends lost 0 bases and 4 bases, in that order; junction bases with no gene match: 6. Germline CDR1 reads LGHNA; CDR2 reads YNFKEQ. The CDR3 extends over 17 amino acids. Here the CDR3 DNA reads TGTGCCAGCAGCCAAGATAGCCCGGGACTAGCGGGGTACGAGCAGTACTTC. Amino acid sequence: CASSQDSPGLAGYEQYF.

The chain carries TRBV2 and TRBJ1-4; D unresolved. Between the trimmed V and J ends, which lost 2 bases and 7 bases, there was a span of 14 bases. Germline assignment: CDR1 SNHLY and CDR2 FYNNEI. The CDR3 is 15 amino acids. DNA of the CDR3: TGTGCCAGCAGTGAAAAGCGGCTGACAAGTGAAAAACTGTTTTTT. Its translation: CASSEKRLTSEKLFF.

This clone was found a few times. The chain is built from TRBV11-3 and TRBJ1-6, with 7 bases fitting TRBD1. The CDR3 covers 15 residues. Germline assignment: CDR1 SGHNT and CDR2 YENEEA. Trimming took 1 base from V and 7 from J; bases not matched to a gene: 4. CDR3 bases: TGTGCCAGCAGCTTAGTAGGGGGCCCCAATTCACCCCTCCACTTT. This codes for CASSLVGGPNSPLHF. Variable domain in full (rest from reference TRBV11-3 and TRBJ1-6): EAGVVQSPRYKIIEKKQPVAFWCNPISGHNTLYWYLQNLGQGPELLIRYENEEAVDDSQLPKDRFSAERLKGVDSTLKIQPAELGDSAVYLCASSLVGGPNSPLHFGNGTRLTVT.

The sample holds a few counts of this clone. The chain combines TRBV6-2 or TRBV6-3 with TRBJ2-1, with 8 bases identical to TRBD2. V lost 2 bases and J lost 0; bases outside the gene matches: 0. This CDR3 is built from 15 residues. Per the germline V gene, CDR1 is MNHEY and CDR2 is SVGEGT. This CDR3 is CASSYSGSSYNEQFF. The CDR3, as DNA: TGTGCCAGCAGTTACAGCGGGAGCTCCTACAATGAGCAGTTCTTC.

The chain joins TRBV5-1 to TRBJ2-6; D might be TRBD1 (6 bases). Germline CDR1 reads SGHRS; CDR2 reads YFSETQ. With 6 bases removed from V and 4 bases from J, the gap between germline ends came to 11 bases. CDR3 length: 14 amino acids. CDR3 DNA: TGCGCCAGCACCCGGACAGCCGGGGCCAACGTCCTGACTTTC. This gives the protein CASTRTAGANVLTF.

This clone came up a few times. The chain uses TRBV3-1 (or the pseudogene TRBV3-2) and TRBJ2-5; 12 bases are a match to TRBD2. There are 19 residues in the CDR3. Germline lookup yields CDR1 LGHDT and CDR2 YNNKEL (reference sequence). Trimming cost V 0 bases and J 2 bases; bases outside gene matches: 10. The CDR3 protein is CASSQEDASGRAGQETQYF. In nucleotides, the CDR3 is TGTGCCAGCAGCCAAGAGGACGCTAGCGGGAGGGCCGGGCAAGAGACCCAGTACTTC.

This chain uses TRBV7-2 with TRBJ2-3; no firm D call. Germline CDR1 SGHTA, CDR2 FQGNSA. CDR3 length equals 12 residues. The V gene lost 5 bases and the J gene lost 4 bases, with 7 bases spanning the gap. The CDR3 bases are TGTGCCAGCAGCCCCGTTCCAGATACGCAGTATTTT. Encoded protein: CASSPVPDTQYF.

This chain uses TRBV6-6 with TRBJ2-7, with a weak D call TRBD1 (5 bases). V was cut by 2 bases and J by 4 bases, with 12 bases left in between. The CDR3 spans 14 residues. Germline CDR1 MNHNY, CDR2 SVGAGI (reference sequence). The CDR3 sequence: CASSYTQGVYEQYF. The CDR3 DNA reads TGTGCCAGCAGTTACACGCAGGGTGTGTACGAGCAGTACTTC.

The J gene is TRBJ1-3, the V gene TRBV28; 7 bases are shared with TRBD1. The V and J ends lost 2 bases and 0 bases, in that order; junction bases with no gene match: 4. The CDR3 runs to 16 residues. Germline V gene data show CDR1 as MDHEN and CDR2 as SYDVKM. CDR3 DNA: TGTGCCAGCAGTTTACCTGGGACAGCCTCTGGAAACACCATATATTTT. Its translation: CASSLPGTASGNTIYF. Together with reference TRBV28 and TRBJ1-3, the CDR3 gives the full variable domain: DVKVTQSSRYLVKRTGEKVFLECVQDMDHENMFWYRQDPGLGLRLIYFSYDVKMKEKGDIPEGYSVSREKKERFSLILESASTNQTSMYLCASSLPGTASGNTIYFGEGSWLTVV.